These 19 T cell receptor beta chains were all obtained from the same sample, sequenced in a study of CD8 T cells in ankylosing spondylitis. Notes on the study in general: In ankylosing spondylitis blood, a motif of 7 to 9 highly homologous TCR beta variants appeared characteristic.

Their target antigens are unknown. MiXCR, applied by TCRdb to the 5' RACE reads, yields one record per CDR3 protein. The sample carries about 440,000 distinct CDR3 sequences, about 15% recorded once. Input material: blood, either unsorted or a sorted T cell fraction (not recorded which). These receptors all stem from a male donor with ankylosing spondylitis.

The chain uses TRBV5-1 and TRBJ2-3; 7 bases align to TRBD1. The ends lost 4 bases at V and 1 base at J; junction bases unmatched: 3. Germline V gene lookup returns CDR1 SGHRS and CDR2 YFSETQ. The CDR3 is 14 amino acids. The CDR3 region is CASSTDRGTDTQYF. The CDR3 nucleotides are TGCGCCAGCAGCACCGACAGGGGCACAGATACGCAGTATTTT. The whole variable domain, remainder taken from reference TRBV5-1 and TRBJ2-3, is KAGVTQTPRYLIKTRGQQVTLSCSPISGHRSVSWYQQTPGQGLQFLFEYFSETQRNKGNFPGRFSGRQFSNSRSEMNVSTLELGDSALYLCASSTDRGTDTQYFGPGTRLTVL.

This chain links TRBV12-3 or TRBV12-4 with TRBJ2-5; 8 bases are shared with TRBD2. V lost 6 bases, J lost 4 bases, and 7 bases stayed unmatched. This CDR3 comprises 14 residues. The DNA for the CDR3 is TGTGCCAGCAGGAAAAACGGGGGGGGAGAGACCCAGTACTTC. Its protein is CASRKNGGGETQYF.

This clonotype was picked up a small number of times. The V and J genes are TRBV7-2 and TRBJ2-2; 7 bases line up with TRBD1. This CDR3 comprises 14 residues. Germline lookup yields CDR1 SGHTA and CDR2 FQGNSA. Germline trimming cut 4 bases from V and 6 bases from J; bases unmatched to any gene: 5. In DNA form, the CDR3 reads TGTGCCAGCAGCTCTTCACAGGGGCCCGGGGAGCTGTTTTTT. Its translation: CASSSSQGPGELFF.

This clonotype came up a few times. The chain couples TRBV6-1 to TRBJ1-1; D gene uncertain. The length of the CDR3 is 13 residues. Trimming removed 3 bases at V and 5 bases at J, with 10 bases between. CDR1 and CDR2 (germline): MNHNS, SASEGT. CDR3 in amino acids: CASSDKWRTEAFF. The DNA for the CDR3 is TGTGCCAGCAGTGACAAGTGGAGGACTGAAGCTTTCTTT.

This clonotype was observed a handful of times. This sequence joins TRBV19 and TRBJ1-6; D not certain. The CDR3 consists of 12 residues. Germline V lookup: CDR1 LNHDA, CDR2 SQIVND (reference sequence). Trimming removed 3 bases from V and 6 bases from J, with 3 bases in between. The CDR3 reads CASSMTNSPLHF. The DNA of the CDR3 is TGTGCCAGTAGTATGACTAATTCACCCCTCCACTTT.

This clonotype turned up a few times. This chain links TRBV7-3 with TRBJ2-1; D is undetermined. CDR1 and CDR2 from the germline V gene are SGHTA and FQGTGA. Between the trimmed V and J ends, which lost 5 bases and 3 bases, there was a span of 14 bases. The CDR3 is 15 residues long. CDR3 sequence: CASSPTRTNYNEQFF. In DNA, the CDR3 is TGTGCCAGCAGCCCCACACGTACAAACTACAATGAGCAGTTCTTC.

The J gene is TRBJ2-3, the V gene TRBV24-1; 9 bases align to TRBD1. V was pared by 3 bases and J by 4 bases, with 10 bases of the junction left unmatched. The CDR3 totals 17 residues. Germline values: CDR1 KGHDR, CDR2 SFDVKD. CDR3 sequence: CATSDRGTGSFPDTQYF. The CDR3 DNA reads as TGTGCCACCAGTGATAGGGGGACAGGGAGTTTCCCAGATACGCAGTATTTT.

The V gene is TRBV3-1, the J gene TRBJ1-2; no definite D call. From germline, CDR1 is LGHDT and CDR2 YNNKEL (reference sequence). Trimming took off 2 bases at V and 8 bases at J, with 15 bases between the two ends. This CDR3 has 14 residues. DNA of the CDR3: TGTGCCAGCAGCCAAACCCCAGGAATGGAAGGCTACACCTTC. It is translated as CASSQTPGMEGYTF.

The chain couples TRBV7-6 to TRBJ1-3; D is uncertain. This CDR3 is built from 14 residues. With 2 bases removed from V and 3 bases from J, the gap between germline ends came to 8 bases. Germline assignment: CDR1 SGHVS and CDR2 FNYEAQ. The CDR3 bases are TGTGCCAGCAGCTTAAGGAGTAATGGAAACACCATATATTTT. Its protein is CASSLRSNGNTIYF.

The chain uses TRBV14 and TRBJ2-7; 7 bases are a match to TRBD1. This CDR3 region has 13 residues. V trimming: 1 base; J trimming: 7 bases; junction bases outside the gene matches: 4. Per the germline V gene, CDR1 is SGHDN and CDR2 is FVKESK. CDR3 sequence (DNA): TGTGCCAGCAGCCAAGGGACAGGAAGGGAGCAGTACTTC. Its protein product is CASSQGTGREQYF.

The rearrangement links TRBV7-9 to TRBJ2-2; the D gene is possibly TRBD1 (6 bases). This CDR3 is built from 15 residues. Germline V lookup: CDR1 SEHNR, CDR2 FQNEAQ (reference sequence). Trimming left V 1 base short and J 5 bases short, with 11 bases between. CDR3 residues: CASSLGDRWTGELFF. The CDR3 DNA sequence: TGTGCCAGCAGCTTAGGAGACAGGTGGACCGGGGAGCTGTTTTTT.

This clonotype occurred many times. V usage is TRBV7-9 and J usage is TRBJ1-1; D gene uncertain. Germline V gene sequence: CDR1 SEHNR, CDR2 FQNEAQ (reference sequence). CDR3 length: 13 residues. Trimming stripped 4 bases from V and 0 bases from J, with 6 bases between. CDR3 DNA sequence: TGTGCCAGCAGCTGGGGTATGAACACTGAAGCTTTCTTT. This translates into CASSWGMNTEAFF.

This clonotype was seen a few times. The chain combines TRBV4-2 with TRBJ2-7; D is perhaps TRBD1 (5 bases). The CDR3 consists of 13 residues. Trimming removed 0 bases from V and 6 bases from J, with 9 bases in between. The V gene's germline CDR1 is LGHNA and CDR2 YNFKEQ. The CDR3 DNA is TGTGCCAGCAGCCAAGAGTGGGGCGGCGAGCAGTACTTC. It is translated as CASSQEWGGEQYF.

This clonotype came up a few times. This chain uses TRBV29-1 with TRBJ2-6; 9 positions agree with TRBD1. Unmatched junction bases numbered 11, after V lost 7 bases and J lost 4 bases. Looked up from germline, CDR1 is SQVTM and CDR2 is ANQGSEA. CDR3 size: 16 residues. In DNA form, the CDR3 reads TGCAGCGCCCGCGGGGACAGGGAGTTCGGGGCCAACGTCCTGACTTTC. It encodes CSARGDREFGANVLTF. The variable domain in full, with the rest retrieved from reference TRBV29-1 and TRBJ2-6, is SAVISQKPSRDICQRGTSLTIQCQVDSQVTMMFWYRQQPGQSLTLIATANQGSEATYESGFVIDKFPISRPNLTFSTLTVSNMSPEDSSIYLCSARGDREFGANVLTFGAGSRLTVL.

The table lists this clonotype with a count of one. V usage is TRBV5-1 and J usage is TRBJ2-1; D possibly uses TRBD1 or TRBD2 (7 bases each). V lost 4 bases and J 7 bases, leaving 21 bases between the germline ends. The CDR3 is made up of 16 amino acids. CDR1 and CDR2 (germline): SGHRS, YFSETQ. Here the CDR3 reads CASSRGGGGANNEQFF. CDR3 in DNA: TGCGCCAGCAGCAGGGGGGGAGGGGGCGCAAATAATGAGCAGTTCTTC.

This clonotype was detected only a few times. This chain joins TRBV28 and TRBJ2-7, with D perhaps matching TRBD1 (6 bases). The CDR3 has 14 residues. Trimming removed 3 bases from V and 3 bases from J, with 12 bases in between. Germline CDR1 is MDHEN and CDR2 is SYDVKM. CDR3 nucleotides: TGTGCCAGCAGTTTTCTCGACAGGAACTACGAGCAGTACTTC. It translates to CASSFLDRNYEQYF.

This clonotype came up a few times. This sequence joins TRBV20-1 and TRBJ2-1, with 9 bases identical to TRBD2. CDR3 length: 15 residues. The germline V gene encodes CDR1 DFQATT and CDR2 SNEGSKA (reference sequence). Unmatched junction bases numbered 8, after V lost 3 bases and J lost 5 bases. As DNA, the CDR3 is TGCAGTGCTAGGATACTAGCGGGCCTACACAATGAGCAGTTCTTC. It encodes CSARILAGLHNEQFF.

This chain connects TRBV7-2 to TRBJ2-3; D is ambiguous. In germline, CDR1 is SGHTA, CDR2 FQGNSA. V gave up 6 bases and J gave up 4 bases, with 11 bases separating them. The CDR3 consists of 13 residues. For the CDR3, the DNA is TGTGCCAGCAGGCGGCCCGCCCCAGATACGCAGTATTTT. It codes for CASRRPAPDTQYF.

The CDR3 bases are TGTGCCAGCAGCCACGGGGGACAGGGGGCCGGGGAGACCCAGTACTTC. Translated: CASSHGGQGAGETQYF. This chain uses TRBV4-2 with TRBJ2-5, with 12 positions matching TRBD1. The CDR3 runs 16 residues. V lost 3 bases to trimming and J lost 5 bases; unmatched junction nucleotides: 7. Per germline, CDR1 LGHNA and CDR2 YNFKEQ.